The present TCR beta chain was sequenced within a study of control samples from healthy donors and cancer patients. The CDR3 length is 16 residues. The germline gives CDR1 KGHSH, CDR2 LQKENI. Deletions cut 1 base from V and 9 bases from J, with 16 bases between. Assay used: immunoSEQ multiplex PCR; TCRdb lists only in-frame clones, some missing. This sample carries around 180,000 clones, 94% of them seen once, and the ten largest clones take around 1.3%. Sequenced input: blood. This sequence joins TRBV18 and TRBJ1-6, with D uncertain. The sequence came from a woman aged 18-29 years in good health. CDR3 residues: CASSPQAGVVGSPLHF. DNA for the CDR3: TGTGCCAGCTCACCACAGGCCGGGGTTGTTGGTTCACCCCTCCACTTT.